Included here is one T cell receptor (beta chain) sequence, with context. Antigen: not known. Study results and limitations: Tumor Tregs overlapped most with tumor, then blood, naive CD4+ cells. Tumor memory CD4+ T cell TCR gene usage clustered with blood and lymph node memory CD4+ cells and lymph node naive CD4+ cells.

CD4+CD45RO+CD25- cells were isolated as memory CD4+ T cells. The germline CDR1 and CDR2 sequences are SQVTM and ANQGSEA. The V and J ends lost 1 base and 0 bases respectively, with 5 bases between them. The CDR3 is 13 amino acids. Full-length variable regions came from constant-region reverse primers plus semi-nested Nested Universal Primer A PCR. TCRdb re-derived calls from the 5' RACE reads in MiXCR, one entry per CDR3 protein. The sample holds about 57,000 distinct CDR3 sequences, about 28% seen once. The material sequenced was tumor-infiltrating memory CD4+ T cells sorted from the breast tumor. Subset given: memory CD4+ T cells, CD4+CD45RO+CD25-. This TCR derives from a female donor with breast cancer. The V gene is TRBV29-1, the J gene TRBJ2-3, with D perhaps TRBD2 (5 bases). The CDR3 sequence: CSVEGGSTDTQYF. CDR3 coding DNA: TGCAGCGTTGAAGGCGGGAGCACAGATACGCAGTATTTT.